The rows below give T cell receptor beta chains drawn from one sample of a study of shared T cell receptors in the human thymus. Data came from immunoSEQ multiplex PCR; TCRdb stores just in-frame clones and leaves some out. The sample has over 650,000 clones, more than 70% seen once; the top ten hold under 0.01%. The sample also formed part of further work on human thymus T cells.

Sequencing was performed on thymocytes. These TCRs come from a boy in the first two years of life with a congenital heart defect. Both conserved end residues are part of each CDR3. Each record gives: clone size, V gene, J gene, D gene, CDR3 DNA, CDR3 protein. A D gene is named only where the DNA matches it firmly. Not every row has a clone size; where given, it reads once, few, many or a size class.

>NA|TRBV29-1|TRBJ1-1|TRBD1
TGCAGCGTCGAACCGGGACAGGATGAAGCTTTCTTT
CSVEPGQDEAFF
>NA|TRBV7-6|TRBJ2-7|TRBD1
TGTGCCAGCAGCTTAAGAACATGGGACAGGGTAAACGAGCAGTACTTC
CASSLRTWDRVNEQYF
>NA|TRBV4-2|TRBJ2-1|TRBD2
TGTGCCAGCAGCCAAGATTTGGCGGGGGGGCTCTATGAGCAGTTCTTC
CASSQDLAGGLYEQFF
>NA|TRBV5-6|TRBJ2-5|NA
TGTGCCAGCAGCTTGGTTCAGGGGCCATGGACCCAGTACTTC
CASSLVQGPWTQYF
>once|TRBV5-1|TRBJ1-5|NA
TGCGCCAGCAGCTTGACAGGGCCTCAGCCCCAGCATTTT
CASSLTGPQPQHF
>NA|TRBV19|TRBJ1-3|NA
TGTGCCAGTAGTATTATCCCAGCCGGGAGCTCTGGAAACACCATATATTTT
CASSIIPAGSSGNTIYF
>NA|TRBV15|TRBJ1-1|TRBD1
TGTGCCACCAGCAGAGACAGGGGGCTCAACACTGAAGCTTTCTTT
CATSRDRGLNTEAFF
>NA|TRBV15|TRBJ1-1|NA
TGTGCCACCAGCAGAGAGGGGGCCAGTGAAGCTTTCTTT
CATSREGASEAFF
>NA|TRBV19|TRBJ2-1|TRBD2
TGTGCCAACCCTCGGGGGACTAGGGACAATGAGCAGTTCTTC
CANPRGTRDNEQFF
>NA|TRBV9|TRBJ2-3|NA
TGTGCCAGCAGCGATAGGCGGGGACGGAGCACAGATACGCAGTATTTT
CASSDRRGRSTDTQYF
>NA|TRBV15|TRBJ2-5|NA
TGTGCCACCAGCACAGTATTGGGGCCGGGAGTCCAAGAGACCCAGTACTTC
CATSTVLGPGVQETQYF
>NA|TRBV20-1|TRBJ2-7|TRBD1
TGCAGTTTCAGGGGGTCGGGCGAGCAGTACTTC
CSFRGSGEQYF
>NA|TRBV4-3|TRBJ2-3|TRBD2
TGCGCCAGCAGCCCCACGAGCGAGGCTAGCGGGAGGAATGGCACAGATACGCAGTATTTT
CASSPTSEASGRNGTDTQYF
>NA|TRBV5-1|TRBJ2-5|TRBD2
TGCGCCAGCAGCCTAGGACTAGCGGGGGGGCAAGAGACCCAGTACTTC
CASSLGLAGGQETQYF
>NA|TRBV5-6|TRBJ2-2|TRBD1
TGTGCCAGCAGCTCTATAGGACAGGGGAACACCGGGGAGCTGTTTTTT
CASSSIGQGNTGELFF
>NA|TRBV7-9|TRBJ1-2|NA
TGTGCCAGCACCACTCGGAAGGGGAACCCAAACTATGGCTACACCTTC
CASTTRKGNPNYGYTF